This entry lists 3 T cell receptor beta chains sequenced from one sample in a study of shared clonotypes between healthy human individuals. As defined, naive CD8 cells were CD45RO-negative and positively selected for CCR7, with terminally differentiated effector memory CD45RA+ cells excluded. Sequencing used immunoSEQ multiplex PCR; TCRdb keeps in-frame clones, though not all of them. The table includes 450,000 to 700,000 clones, roughly 95% detected once. The sample consisted of naive CD8+ T cells sorted from blood. These receptors originate from a woman under 40 in good health.

The genes are TRBV19 and TRBJ1-2, with D possibly being TRBD1 (5 bases). The CDR3 has 14 residues. Germline V CDR1 and CDR2: LNHDA, SQIVND (reference sequence). Trimming shortened V by 1 base and J by 3 bases, and 9 bases separated the two germline ends. Here the CDR3 DNA reads TGTGCCAGTAGTATAGTGACAGAAGACTATGGCTACACCTTC. Translating it yields CASSIVTEDYGYTF.

The V and J genes are TRBV14 and TRBJ1-4, with TRBD1 matching over 9 bases. Germline-derived CDR1 and CDR2 are SGHDN and FVKESK. V dropped 1 base and J dropped 5; count of bases not matched to a gene: 8. This CDR3 spans 17 amino acids. The CDR3 sequence: CASSQVRSGTGNEKLFF. CDR3 coding DNA: TGTGCCAGCAGCCAAGTGCGTTCCGGGACAGGGAATGAAAAACTGTTTTTT.

On this clone: Other DNA sequences from this sample encode an identical CDR3 as well. The CDR3: CASSLFRSSYNEQFF. Written as DNA, the CDR3 is TGTGCCAGCAGTTTATTTAGGAGCTCCTACAATGAGCAGTTCTTC. The chain carries TRBV27 and TRBJ2-1; D gene unclear. Looked up from germline, CDR1 is MNHEY and CDR2 is SMNVEV (reference sequence). The CDR3 covers 15 residues. The V end lost 1 base, the J end lost 0 bases, and 7 bases lay between the germline ends.